The 30 T cell receptor beta chains in this list originate from one sample, sequenced in a study of Ad26.COV2.S vaccination and SARS-CoV-2 variants. TCRdb's table, derived via immunoSEQ multiplex PCR, lists solely in-frame clones and lacks some. The data contain some 460,000 clones, roughly 87% of them singletons. As to treatment: some 20 received Ad26.COV2.S at low or high dose, single or two shots; roughly five received placebo; per-sample allocation not given. Collection of samples fell on day 63 after the first vaccine or placebo injection. The sample was peripheral blood, taken in a trial of Ad26.COV2.S vaccine versus placebo. The receptors here all came from a person aged 18-60 years who received the Ad26.COV2.S COVID-19 vaccine or a placebo.

This chain uses TRBV29-1 with TRBJ2-7; 7 nucleotides agree with TRBD1. Germline lookup yields CDR1 SQVTM and CDR2 ANQGSEA. V lost 5 bases and J lost 9; bases outside the gene matches: 13. This CDR3 is built from 13 residues. The CDR3 region has the DNA TGCAGCGTTCAGCAGTCCACAGGGGTAGGGCAGTACTTC. It specifies CSVQQSTGVGQYF.

The chain combines TRBV19 with TRBJ1-5, with D unclear. Germline CDR1 reads LNHDA; CDR2 reads SQIVND (reference sequence). CDR3 length: 15 amino acids. V was shortened by 5 bases and J by 1 base, with 12 bases between the two germline ends. This chain's CDR3 is CASSPWGRSNQPQHF. CDR3 coding DNA: TGTGCCAGTAGTCCGTGGGGTCGAAGCAATCAGCCCCAGCATTTT.

The chain combines TRBV12-2 with TRBJ2-2; TRBD2, the table's D call, lacks a check against the DNA. TRBV12-2 is marked as a pseudogene. The CDR3 has 16 residues. The CDR3 nucleotides read TGTGCAAGTCGCTTCCTAGCGGAGGGGGGTACCGGGGAGCTGTTTTTT. It codes for CASRFLAEGGTGELFF.

A note on this clone: A read error may produce the germline difference seen at one junction end. The chain is built from TRBV7-8 and TRBJ1-5; weak D call: TRBD1 (5 bases). Germline values: CDR1 SGHVS, CDR2 FQNEAQ. The CDR3 is made up of 15 amino acids. The CDR3 nucleotides read TGTGCCAGCGGCTTTACAGGTGGGGGCAATCAGCCCCAGCATTTT. Its protein is CASGFTGGGNQPQHF.

The CDR3 spells CASSRWRNTEAFF. CDR3 nucleotides: TGTGCCAGCAGCCGCTGGCGGAACACTGAAGCTTTCTTT. The chain employs TRBV12-3 or TRBV12-4 and TRBJ1-1; D remains ambiguous. This CDR3 comprises 13 residues. V was trimmed by 6 bases and J by 1 base, leaving 9 bases between them.

This chain uses TRBV19 with TRBJ2-6, with TRBD2 matching 7 bases. CDR3 length: 15 amino acids. Losses at the gene ends were 6 bases for V and 4 bases for J; bases not matched to a gene: 6. Germline CDR1 reads LNHDA; CDR2 reads SQIVND (reference sequence). The CDR3 nucleotides read TGTGCCAGTAGCCCTACTAGCGCCGGGGCCAACGTCCTGACTTTC. This sequence encodes CASSPTSAGANVLTF.

J is TRBJ1-2 and V is TRBV11-2; TRBD1 agrees at 10 bases. This CDR3 region has 16 residues. Germline assignment: CDR1 SGHAT and CDR2 FQNNGV. V gave up 4 bases and J gave up 3 bases; unmatched junction bases: 8. The CDR3 protein is CASSSLAGTGDYGYTF. In nucleotides, the CDR3 is TGTGCCAGCAGCTCGTTAGCCGGGACAGGGGACTATGGCTACACCTTC.

This CDR3 is CASSYLGSGGLNTQYF. Here the CDR3 DNA reads TGTGCCAGCAGTTACTTGGGTAGCGGGGGTCTAAATACGCAGTATTTT. This rearrangement joins TRBV6-2 or TRBV6-3 to TRBJ2-3; TRBD2 aligns across 9 bases. CDR3 length: 16 amino acids. The trim removed 1 base at V and 7 bases at J, leaving 9 bases unmatched. In germline, CDR1 is MNHEY, CDR2 SVGEGT.

This chain uses TRBV10-3 with TRBJ1-1, with 8 bases matching TRBD1. Looked up from germline, CDR1 is ENHRY and CDR2 is SYGVKD. Trimming removed 6 bases from V and 4 bases from J; junction bases left unmatched: 10. The CDR3 sequence is 15 residues long. CDR3 loop: CAISENGQGGTEAFF. CDR3 DNA sequence: TGTGCCATCAGCGAGAATGGACAGGGCGGCACTGAAGCTTTCTTT.

This chain links TRBV5-5 with TRBJ1-5, with 9 bases aligning to TRBD1. The V and J ends lost 0 bases and 3 bases, in that order; junction bases with no gene match: 7. Germline V gene lookup returns CDR1 SGHKS and CDR2 YYEKEE (reference sequence). The length of the CDR3 is 17 residues. The CDR3 sequence: CASSLEKGQGFNQPQHF. CDR3 DNA sequence: TGTGCCAGCAGCTTGGAGAAGGGACAGGGTTTCAATCAGCCCCAGCATTTT.

The rearrangement joins TRBV18 to TRBJ2-7; tentatively, D is TRBD2 (6 bases). V lost 0 bases to trimming and J lost 2 bases, with 11 bases between them. Looked up from germline, CDR1 is KGHSH and CDR2 is LQKENI. There are 15 residues in the CDR3. CDR3 nucleotides: TGTGCCAGCTCACCACCCGGGACTTTACCCTACGAGCAGTACTTC. This sequence encodes CASSPPGTLPYEQYF.

Note on this clone: Other nucleotide sequences from this sample produce the same CDR3. The rearrangement uses TRBV19 and TRBJ1-5; D uncertain. V lost 5 bases and J lost 1, with 9 bases in between. Germline lookup yields CDR1 LNHDA and CDR2 SQIVND (reference sequence). This CDR3 is 14 amino acids long. The CDR3 bases are TGTGCCAGTAGTCTGACCGGGAGCAATCAGCCCCAGCATTTT. Its protein product is CASSLTGSNQPQHF. Based on the CDR3 plus reference TRBV19 and TRBJ1-5, the full variable domain is DGGITQSPKYLFRKEGQNVTLSCEQNLNHDAMYWYRQDPGQGLRLIYYSQIVNDFQKGDIAEGYSVSREKKESFPLTVTSAQKNPTAFYLCASSLTGSNQPQHFGDGTRLSIL.

This clone showed up just a few times. The rearrangement uses TRBV27 and TRBJ2-7; D may be TRBD1 (5 bases). V lost 2 bases to trimming and J lost 4 bases, with 12 bases between them. The CDR3 contains 14 residues. Germline loops: CDR1 MNHEY, CDR2 SMNVEV (reference sequence). As DNA, the CDR3 is TGTGCCAGCAGTTTAAGGGGTACCCCTTACGAGCAGTACTTC. Encoded protein: CASSLRGTPYEQYF.

This chain connects TRBV7-9 to TRBJ2-5, with TRBD1 matching over 7 bases. CDR3 length equals 14 residues. Germline V lookup: CDR1 SEHNR, CDR2 FQNEAQ (reference sequence). The V and J ends lost 5 bases and 4 bases, in that order; junction bases with no gene match: 7. CDR3 amino acids: CASSLRDSGETQYF. The CDR3 DNA reads as TGTGCCAGCAGCCTCCGGGACAGCGGAGAGACCCAGTACTTC.

The chain combines TRBV9 with TRBJ1-4; no reliable D call. The CDR3 runs 17 residues. Trimming took off 3 bases at V and 8 bases at J, with 23 bases between the two ends. Germline CDR1 and CDR2: SGDLS and YYNGEE. CDR3 region: CASSATTGQRRVEKLFF. DNA of the CDR3: TGTGCCAGCAGCGCCACAACCGGGCAGCGGAGGGTCGAAAAACTGTTTTTT.

CDR3 nucleotide sequence: TGTGCCAGCAGCTTGGGGCGGAATACGCAGTATTTT. Translating gives CASSLGRNTQYF. The chain couples TRBV13 to TRBJ2-3; D perhaps matches TRBD1 (5 bases). The V gene lost 3 bases and the J gene lost 7 bases, with 8 bases spanning the gap. Germline V gene lookup returns CDR1 PRHDT and CDR2 FYEKMQ (reference sequence). This CDR3 is built from 12 residues.

The J gene is TRBJ1-1, the V gene TRBV19; D is unclear. Germline CDR1 is LNHDA and CDR2 is SQIVND (reference sequence). The CDR3 totals 12 residues. The V gene lost 5 bases and the J gene lost 2 bases, with 6 bases spanning the gap. The CDR3 region is CASSGVNTEAFF. The CDR3 region has the DNA TGTGCCAGTAGTGGGGTAAACACTGAAGCTTTCTTT.

The chain has TRBV15 and TRBJ2-7; 7 bases are shared with TRBD1. From germline, CDR1 is LNHNV and CDR2 YYDKDF (reference sequence). With V trimmed by 4 bases and J by 7 bases, 13 bases remained unmatched. This CDR3 has 15 amino acids. CDR3 in amino acids: CATSTDPQGSREQYF. As DNA, the CDR3 is TGTGCCACCAGCACAGACCCACAGGGGTCGCGGGAGCAGTACTTC. The entire variable domain, with the rest obtained from reference TRBV15 and TRBJ2-7, is as follows: DAMVIQNPRYQVTQFGKPVTLSCSQTLNHNVMYWYQQKSSQAPKLLFHYYDKDFNNEADTPDNFQSRRPNTSFCFLDIRSPGLGDTAMYLCATSTDPQGSREQYFGPGTRLTVT.

The V gene is TRBV4-3, the J gene TRBJ2-7; 7 nucleotides line up with TRBD1. Germline V gene lookup returns CDR1 LGHNA and CDR2 YSLEER. After removal of 3 bases from V and 1 base from J, the junction contained 3 bases not matched to a gene. CDR3 length equals 14 residues. CDR3 nucleotide sequence: TGCGCCAGCAGCCAGTACAGGGGATCCTACGAGCAGTACTTC. It translates to CASSQYRGSYEQYF.

This clone appeared once. The chain is built from TRBV7-2 and TRBJ1-6, with 8 bases aligning to TRBD1. CDR1 and CDR2 from the germline V gene are SGHTA and FQGNSA. This CDR3 has 14 amino acids. V dropped 3 bases and J dropped 8; count of bases not matched to a gene: 3. CDR3 DNA sequence: TGTGCCAGCAGCTTGGGGACAGGTTATTCACCCCTCCACTTT. Amino acid sequence: CASSLGTGYSPLHF. Combining the CDR3 with reference TRBV7-2 and TRBJ1-6 gives the whole variable domain GAGVSQSPSNKVTEKGKDVELRCDPISGHTALYWYRQSLGQGLEFLIYFQGNSAPDKSGLPSDRFSAERTGGSVSTLTIQRTQQEDSAVYLCASSLGTGYSPLHFGNGTRLTVT.

The chain carries TRBV30 and TRBJ2-1; D unclear. V was pared by 2 bases and J by 9 bases, with 8 bases between. The CDR3 runs to 11 residues. Per the germline V gene, CDR1 is GTSNPN and CDR2 is SVGIG (reference sequence). DNA for the CDR3: TGTGCCTGGAGTACGAGGAGTGAGCAGTTCTTC. Its protein is CAWSTRSEQFF.

A few counts support this clone. The gene calls are TRBV5-1 and TRBJ2-3; TRBD2 aligns across 7 bases. The CDR3 totals 15 residues. V was pared by 4 bases and J by 2 bases, with 7 bases of the junction left unmatched. Germline V lookup: CDR1 SGHRS, CDR2 YFSETQ. The CDR3 DNA sequence: TGCGCCAGCAGCCGAAAAAGCGGGGACACAGATACGCAGTATTTT. This gives the protein CASSRKSGDTDTQYF.

The rearrangement uses TRBV19 and TRBJ2-6; D is possibly TRBD1 (6 bases). Per germline, CDR1 LNHDA and CDR2 SQIVND (reference sequence). V shed 1 base and J shed 1 base, with 11 bases lying between them. The CDR3 loop spans 17 amino acids. CDR3 loop: CASSIGTVYSGANVLTF. CDR3 bases: TGTGCCAGTAGTATAGGGACAGTCTATTCTGGGGCCAACGTCCTGACTTTC.

The sample holds a few counts of this clone. The gene calls are TRBV6-6 and TRBJ1-5, with TRBD1 as a possible D gene (6 bases). The ends were cut back, 5 bases at V and 0 bases at J, with 14 bases in the middle. Germline V CDR1 and CDR2: MNHNY, SVGAGI (reference sequence). The CDR3 has 16 residues. The CDR3 loop is CASSKQQGNSNQPQHF. The DNA of the CDR3 is TGTGCCAGCAGTAAGCAGCAGGGGAATAGCAATCAGCCCCAGCATTTT.

This clone was counted between two and nine times. The gene calls are TRBV29-1 and TRBJ2-2; D tentatively reads TRBD1 or TRBD2 (5 bases each). The CDR3 has 13 residues. Germline V CDR1 and CDR2: SQVTM, ANQGSEA. The V and J ends lost 4 bases and 2 bases respectively, with 8 bases between them. CDR3 DNA: TGCAGCGTTGTGGGGGTAAACACCGGGGAGCTGTTTTTT. Protein: CSVVGVNTGELFF.

The CDR3 reads CASSVQGQGAGGYTF. The CDR3 bases are TGTGCCAGCAGTGTCCAGGGACAGGGGGCCGGGGGCTACACCTTC. The V gene is TRBV27, the J gene TRBJ1-2; 12 nucleotides align to TRBD1. CDR3 length equals 15 residues. CDR1 and CDR2 (germline): MNHEY, SMNVEV (reference sequence). The V and J ends lost 5 bases and 8 bases, in that order; junction bases with no gene match: 9.

V gene TRBV4-3 combines with J gene TRBJ1-3; possible D gene TRBD1, 6 bases. Per the germline V gene, CDR1 is LGHNA and CDR2 is YSLEER. The CDR3 runs to 15 residues. Between the trimmed V and J ends, which lost 0 bases and 2 bases, there was a span of 8 bases. CDR3 region: CASSQDGGPGNTIYF. CDR3 nucleotide sequence: TGCGCCAGCAGCCAAGACGGGGGGCCTGGAAACACCATATATTTT.

The J gene is TRBJ2-7, the V gene TRBV5-4; no reliable D call. The CDR3 is made up of 12 amino acids. With 4 bases removed from V and 0 bases from J, the gap between germline ends came to 5 bases. CDR1 SGHNT and CDR2 YYREEE come from the germline V gene (reference sequence). The CDR3 spells CASSIHSYEQYF. The CDR3, as DNA: TGTGCCAGCAGCATTCACTCCTACGAGCAGTACTTC.

The genes are TRBV28 and TRBJ1-1, with D perhaps TRBD1 (5 bases). V was clipped by 10 bases and J by 4 bases, with 13 bases between them. The CDR3 loop spans 12 amino acids. Germline loops: CDR1 MDHEN, CDR2 SYDVKM. CDR3 region: CATKTATTEAFF. Here the CDR3 DNA reads TGTGCCACTAAGACAGCCACCACTGAAGCTTTCTTT.

This CDR3 is CASSYSDSPPRWQYF. The CDR3, as DNA: TGTGCCAGCAGTTATAGTGATAGCCCCCCACGTTGGCAGTACTTC. V usage is TRBV6-5 and J usage is TRBJ2-7; D is unclear. The ends were cut back, 3 bases at V and 9 bases at J, with 21 bases in the middle. Looked up from germline, CDR1 is MNHEY and CDR2 is SVGAGI. This CDR3 spans 15 amino acids.